This is a list of T cell receptor beta chains from one sample in a study of T cells after yellow fever vaccination. MiXCR was run by TCRdb on the 5' RACE reads, yielding one entry per CDR3 protein. The sample holds 500,000 to 650,000 distinct CDR3 sequences, 17% seen once. This specimen was PBMCs, taken less than 6 days after the first yellow fever vaccination. All receptors come from a man between 18 and 35 years old who received the YFV17D yellow fever vaccine. Each CDR3 is given with its conserved first and last residue. Fields, in order: J gene, D gene, V gene, clone size, CDR3 protein, CDR3 DNA. A D gene is named only where the DNA matches it firmly. The size of a clone is reported for some rows only, either as once, few or many, or as a class for expanded clones.

J gene: TRBJ2-5
D gene: NA
V gene: TRBV11-1
clone size: NA
CDR3 protein: CASSSPNGLATGETQYF
CDR3 DNA: TGTGCCAGCAGCTCCCCCAACGGTCTAGCGACAGGAGAGACCCAGTACTTC

J gene: TRBJ2-3
D gene: NA
V gene: TRBV24-1
clone size: NA
CDR3 protein: CATSASTGTIQTDTQYF
CDR3 DNA: TGTGCCACCTCGGCATCTACCGGGACGATTCAGACAGATACGCAGTATTTT

J gene: TRBJ2-2
D gene: NA
V gene: TRBV7-9
clone size: NA
CDR3 protein: CASSFGGLNTGELFF
CDR3 DNA: TGTGCCAGCAGCTTCGGGGGCCTGAACACCGGGGAGCTGTTTTTT

J gene: TRBJ1-1
D gene: NA
V gene: TRBV10-2
clone size: NA
CDR3 protein: CASSESVGMNTEAFF
CDR3 DNA: TGCGCCAGCAGTGAGTCTGTGGGGATGAACACTGAAGCTTTCTTT

J gene: TRBJ1-1
D gene: NA
V gene: TRBV4-2
clone size: NA
CDR3 protein: CASSKELTRKMLNTEAFF
CDR3 DNA: TGTGCCAGCAGCAAAGAACTTACACGAAAAATGCTGAACACTGAAGCTTTCTTT

J gene: TRBJ2-3
D gene: NA
V gene: TRBV5-1
clone size: NA
CDR3 protein: CASSSRTDFTDTQYF
CDR3 DNA: TGCGCCAGCAGCTCACGGACAGACTTCACAGATACGCAGTATTTT

J gene: TRBJ2-3
D gene: NA
V gene: TRBV4-1
clone size: many
CDR3 protein: CASSQDTDTQYF
CDR3 DNA: TGCGCCAGCAGCCAAGATACCGATACGCAGTATTTT

J gene: TRBJ1-1
D gene: NA
V gene: TRBV7-9
clone size: few
CDR3 protein: CASREEGRKTEAFF
CDR3 DNA: TGTGCCAGCAGAGAAGAGGGACGGAAGACTGAAGCTTTCTTT

J gene: TRBJ2-6
D gene: NA
V gene: TRBV18
clone size: NA
CDR3 protein: CASSPQEATHGANVLTF
CDR3 DNA: TGTGCCAGCTCACCACAGGAGGCGACGCACGGGGCCAACGTCCTGACTTTC

J gene: TRBJ2-1
D gene: TRBD2
V gene: TRBV11-1
clone size: few
CDR3 protein: CASSRRLAHPTGSYNEQFF
CDR3 DNA: TGTGCCAGCAGCCGCCGACTAGCTCACCCGACGGGGAGTTACAATGAGCAGTTCTTC

J gene: TRBJ2-5
D gene: NA
V gene: TRBV18
clone size: NA
CDR3 protein: CASSPSPAEETQYF
CDR3 DNA: TGTGCCAGCTCACCATCCCCCGCTGAGGAGACCCAGTACTTC

J gene: TRBJ1-3
D gene: NA
V gene: TRBV18
clone size: few
CDR3 protein: CASSPTSGTYSGNTIYF
CDR3 DNA: TGTGCCAGCTCTCCTACCTCCGGGACATACTCTGGAAACACCATATATTTT

J gene: TRBJ2-7
D gene: NA
V gene: TRBV4-3
clone size: few
CDR3 protein: CASSPGWGVGNEQYF
CDR3 DNA: TGCGCCAGCAGCCCTGGCTGGGGGGTGGGAAACGAGCAGTACTTC

J gene: TRBJ2-2
D gene: TRBD1
V gene: TRBV7-9
clone size: many
CDR3 protein: CASSQGQGAAGELFF
CDR3 DNA: TGTGCCAGCAGCCAGGGACAGGGGGCCGCCGGGGAGCTGTTTTTT

J gene: TRBJ2-5
D gene: TRBD1
V gene: TRBV4-3
clone size: NA
CDR3 protein: CASSQRDRVETQYF
CDR3 DNA: TGCGCCAGCAGCCAAAGGGACAGGGTAGAGACCCAGTACTTC

J gene: TRBJ2-3
D gene: NA
V gene: TRBV27
clone size: NA
CDR3 protein: CASSPPARLGPDTQYF
CDR3 DNA: TGTGCCAGCAGTCCACCCGCGAGACTCGGGCCAGATACGCAGTATTTT

J gene: TRBJ2-1
D gene: NA
V gene: TRBV5-4
clone size: NA
CDR3 protein: CASSPGVREQFF
CDR3 DNA: TGTGCCAGCAGCCCAGGGGTTCGAGAGCAGTTCTTC

J gene: TRBJ1-2
D gene: NA
V gene: TRBV7-2
clone size: NA
CDR3 protein: CASSSQTSSNYGYTF
CDR3 DNA: TGTGCCAGCAGCTCCCAGACATCATCTAACTATGGCTACACCTTC

J gene: TRBJ2-2
D gene: TRBD2
V gene: TRBV12-3/TRBV12-4
clone size: NA
CDR3 protein: CATKVGSLGGGNTGELFF
CDR3 DNA: TGTGCCACCAAAGTTGGGTCCTTGGGGGGGGGAAACACCGGGGAGCTGTTTTTT

J gene: TRBJ2-3
D gene: TRBD2
V gene: TRBV5-4
clone size: few
CDR3 protein: CASSGTSGDTDTQYF
CDR3 DNA: TGTGCCAGCAGCGGGACTAGCGGGGACACAGATACGCAGTATTTT

J gene: TRBJ2-6
D gene: NA
V gene: TRBV6-2/TRBV6-3
clone size: NA
CDR3 protein: CASSYGRWGGANVLTF
CDR3 DNA: TGTGCCAGCAGTTACGGTCGTTGGGGTGGGGCCAACGTCCTGACTTTC

J gene: TRBJ1-1
D gene: NA
V gene: TRBV7-9
clone size: NA
CDR3 protein: CASSASGRGDTEAFF
CDR3 DNA: TGTGCCAGCAGCGCCTCAGGGAGGGGTGACACTGAAGCTTTCTTT

J gene: TRBJ2-1
D gene: NA
V gene: TRBV5-1
clone size: few
CDR3 protein: CASKTQGPKYNEQFF
CDR3 DNA: TGCGCCAGCAAAACCCAGGGGCCCAAATACAATGAGCAGTTCTTC

J gene: TRBJ1-1
D gene: NA
V gene: TRBV10-3
clone size: few
CDR3 protein: CAISGGDTEAFF
CDR3 DNA: TGTGCCATCAGCGGGGGGGACACTGAAGCTTTCTTT

J gene: TRBJ2-7
D gene: NA
V gene: TRBV20-1
clone size: NA
CDR3 protein: CSASDAAFYEQYF
CDR3 DNA: TGCAGTGCTAGTGACGCGGCATTCTACGAGCAGTACTTC

J gene: TRBJ2-7
D gene: NA
V gene: TRBV7-8
clone size: NA
CDR3 protein: CASTWGGVSYEQYF
CDR3 DNA: TGTGCCAGCACCTGGGGGGGCGTCAGCTACGAGCAGTACTTC

J gene: TRBJ2-3
D gene: NA
V gene: TRBV10-3
clone size: NA
CDR3 protein: CAISEYSDTQYF
CDR3 DNA: TGTGCCATCAGTGAGTATAGCGACACGCAGTATTTT

J gene: TRBJ2-3
D gene: NA
V gene: TRBV4-3
clone size: few
CDR3 protein: CASSQDVLAGTDTQYF
CDR3 DNA: TGCGCCAGCAGCCAAGATGTTTTAGCGGGCACAGATACGCAGTATTTT

J gene: TRBJ2-1
D gene: NA
V gene: TRBV9
clone size: once
CDR3 protein: CASSLRGDPSSYNEQFF
CDR3 DNA: TGTGCCAGCAGCCTCAGAGGGGACCCGAGCTCCTACAATGAGCAGTTCTTC

J gene: TRBJ1-3
D gene: NA
V gene: TRBV18
clone size: NA
CDR3 protein: CASSDSFSGNTIYF
CDR3 DNA: TGTGCCAGCTCTGACAGTTTCTCTGGAAACACCATATATTTT

J gene: TRBJ2-7
D gene: NA
V gene: TRBV27
clone size: NA
CDR3 protein: CASSPQIGGYEQYF
CDR3 DNA: TGTGCCAGCAGTCCCCAGATAGGGGGGTACGAGCAGTACTTC

J gene: TRBJ1-5
D gene: NA
V gene: TRBV27
clone size: NA
CDR3 protein: CASSFVRGQPQHF
CDR3 DNA: TGTGCCAGCAGTTTCGTAAGGGGCCAGCCCCAGCATTTT

J gene: TRBJ2-5
D gene: NA
V gene: TRBV12-3/TRBV12-4
clone size: many
CDR3 protein: CASTFGGPQETQYF
CDR3 DNA: TGTGCCAGCACTTTCGGGGGGCCCCAAGAGACCCAGTACTTC

J gene: TRBJ2-5
D gene: NA
V gene: TRBV7-9
clone size: few
CDR3 protein: CASSSGSWETQYF
CDR3 DNA: TGTGCCAGCAGCTCCGGGAGCTGGGAGACCCAGTACTTC

J gene: TRBJ2-2
D gene: TRBD1
V gene: TRBV15
clone size: NA
CDR3 protein: CATSRDQQGAGGELFF
CDR3 DNA: TGTGCCACCAGCAGAGATCAGCAGGGGGCGGGCGGGGAGCTGTTTTTT

J gene: TRBJ1-2
D gene: NA
V gene: TRBV25-1
clone size: NA
CDR3 protein: CASSDRDMGRYTF
CDR3 DNA: TGTGCCAGCAGTGACCGGGACATGGGTCGCTACACCTTC

J gene: TRBJ2-7
D gene: NA
V gene: TRBV5-1
clone size: NA
CDR3 protein: CASSWTAGYEQYF
CDR3 DNA: TGCGCCAGCAGCTGGACCGCGGGGTACGAGCAGTACTTC

J gene: TRBJ1-1
D gene: NA
V gene: TRBV20-1
clone size: few
CDR3 protein: CSALNREILAFF
CDR3 DNA: TGCAGTGCGTTAAACAGGGAGATTCTTGCTTTCTTT

J gene: TRBJ2-4
D gene: NA
V gene: TRBV6-1
clone size: NA
CDR3 protein: CASSEGSWAKNIQYF
CDR3 DNA: TGTGCCAGCAGTGAAGGATCGTGGGCCAAAAACATTCAGTACTTC

J gene: TRBJ2-5
D gene: NA
V gene: TRBV7-9
clone size: NA
CDR3 protein: CASEEGGSETQYF
CDR3 DNA: TGTGCCAGCGAAGAGGGGGGTTCAGAGACCCAGTACTTC

J gene: TRBJ1-5
D gene: NA
V gene: TRBV4-1
clone size: NA
CDR3 protein: CASSQDGHFSNQPQHF
CDR3 DNA: TGCGCCAGCAGCCAAGATGGGCATTTTAGCAATCAGCCCCAGCATTTT

J gene: TRBJ2-5
D gene: NA
V gene: TRBV20-1
clone size: few
CDR3 protein: CSARGRQETQYF
CDR3 DNA: TGCAGTGCTAGAGGACGTCAAGAGACCCAGTACTTC

J gene: TRBJ1-6
D gene: NA
V gene: TRBV7-2
clone size: NA
CDR3 protein: CASSFLQGNSPLHF
CDR3 DNA: TGTGCCAGCAGCTTCTTACAGGGAAATTCACCCCTCCACTTT